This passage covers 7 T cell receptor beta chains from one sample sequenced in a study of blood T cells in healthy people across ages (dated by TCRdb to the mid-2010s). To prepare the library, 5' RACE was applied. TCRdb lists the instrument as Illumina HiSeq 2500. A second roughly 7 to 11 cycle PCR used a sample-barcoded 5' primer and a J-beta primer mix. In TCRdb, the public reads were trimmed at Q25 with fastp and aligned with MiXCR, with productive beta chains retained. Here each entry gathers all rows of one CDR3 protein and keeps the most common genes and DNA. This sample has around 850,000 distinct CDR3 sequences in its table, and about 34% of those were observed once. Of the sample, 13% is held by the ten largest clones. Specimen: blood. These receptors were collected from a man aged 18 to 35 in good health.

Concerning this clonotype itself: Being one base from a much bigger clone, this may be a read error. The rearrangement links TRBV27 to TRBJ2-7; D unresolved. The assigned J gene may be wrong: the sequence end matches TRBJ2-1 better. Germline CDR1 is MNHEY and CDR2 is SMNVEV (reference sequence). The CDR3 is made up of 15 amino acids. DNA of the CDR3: TGTGCCAACAGTTTAAGTCCAGGCCGCTCCTACGAGCAGTTCTTC. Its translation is CANSLSPGRSYEQFF.

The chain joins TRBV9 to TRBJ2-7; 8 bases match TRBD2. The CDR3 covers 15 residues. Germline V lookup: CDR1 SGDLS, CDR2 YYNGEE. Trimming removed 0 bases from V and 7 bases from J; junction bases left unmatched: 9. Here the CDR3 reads CASSVAGGPHNEQYF. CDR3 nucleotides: TGTGCCAGCAGCGTAGCGGGGGGGCCCCACAATGAGCAGTACTTC. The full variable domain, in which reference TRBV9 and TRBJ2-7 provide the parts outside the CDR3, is DSGVTQTPKHLITATGQRVTLRCSPRSGDLSVYWYQQSLDQGLQFLIQYYNGEERAKGNILERFSAQQFPDLHSELNLSSLELGDSALYFCASSVAGGPHNEQYFGPGTRLTVT.

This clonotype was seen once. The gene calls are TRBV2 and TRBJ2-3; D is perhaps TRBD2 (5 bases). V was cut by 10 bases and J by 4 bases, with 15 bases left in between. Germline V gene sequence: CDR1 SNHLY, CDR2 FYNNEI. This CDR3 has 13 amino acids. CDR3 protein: CATSKAEPDTQYF. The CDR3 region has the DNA TGTGCCACCTCAAAAGCGGAACCAGATACGCAGTATTTT.

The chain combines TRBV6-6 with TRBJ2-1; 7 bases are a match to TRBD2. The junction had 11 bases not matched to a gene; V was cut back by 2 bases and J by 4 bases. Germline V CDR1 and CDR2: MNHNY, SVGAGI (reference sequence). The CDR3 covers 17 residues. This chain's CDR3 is CASSYPQDGGTYNEQFF. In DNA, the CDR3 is TGTGCCAGCAGTTACCCTCAGGACGGGGGGACTTACAATGAGCAGTTCTTC.

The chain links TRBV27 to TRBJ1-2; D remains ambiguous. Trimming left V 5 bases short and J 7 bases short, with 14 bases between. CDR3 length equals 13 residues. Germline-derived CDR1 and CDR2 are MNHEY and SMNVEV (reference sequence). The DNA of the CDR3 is TGTGCCAGCAGTGTACCCAATATGGGTGGCTACACCTTC. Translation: CASSVPNMGGYTF.

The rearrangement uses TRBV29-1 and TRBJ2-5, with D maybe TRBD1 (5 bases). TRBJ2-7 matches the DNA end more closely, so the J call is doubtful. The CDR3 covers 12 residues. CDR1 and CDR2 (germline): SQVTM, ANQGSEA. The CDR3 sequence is CSVSQGSYEQYF. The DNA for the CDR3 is TGCAGCGTTAGTCAGGGTTCCTACGAGCAGTACTTC.

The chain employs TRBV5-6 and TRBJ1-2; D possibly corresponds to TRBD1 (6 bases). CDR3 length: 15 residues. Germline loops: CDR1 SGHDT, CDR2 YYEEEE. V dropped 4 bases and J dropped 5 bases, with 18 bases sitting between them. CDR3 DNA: TGTGCCAGCAGCCGTCGGACAGCCCTTAGATATGGCTACACCTTC. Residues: CASSRRTALRYGYTF.